Below, 10 T cell receptor beta chains from the same sample are listed, as sequenced in a study of early T cells in non-severe SARS-CoV-2 infection. TCRdb independently ran MiXCR on the 5' RACE reads; one entry per CDR3 protein. The repertoire consists of 85,000 to 90,000 distinct CDR3 sequences, with under 15% occurring once and the leading ten covering 0.45% to 0.75%. The sample was whole blood. These receptors all come from an adult who was a healthcare worker with PCR-confirmed SARS-CoV-2 infection or an uninfected control (not recorded which).

The rearrangement links TRBV11-2 to TRBJ2-2, with a tentative D call TRBD2 (6 bases). CDR1 SGHAT and CDR2 FQNNGV come from the germline V gene. V lost 5 bases and J 3 bases, leaving 19 bases between the germline ends. The CDR3 runs 17 residues. The CDR3 is CASSPANRRRDTGELFF. CDR3 coding DNA: TGTGCCAGCAGCCCAGCAAATAGGCGGAGGGACACCGGGGAGCTGTTTTTT. Complete variable domain (other parts from reference TRBV11-2 and TRBJ2-2): EAGVAQSPRYKIIEKRQSVAFWCNPISGHATLYWYQQILGQGPKLLIQFQNNGVVDDSQLPKDRFSAERLKGVDSTLKIQPAKLEDSAVYLCASSPANRRRDTGELFFGEGSRLTVL.

The J gene is TRBJ2-3, the V gene TRBV15; D uncertain. Germline V CDR1 and CDR2: LNHNV, YYDKDF (reference sequence). V shed 1 base and J shed 2 bases, with 22 bases lying between them. The CDR3 is made up of 19 amino acids. In nucleotides, the CDR3 is TGTGCCACCAGCAGAGCTCTCTTGGGCCGACAAGTATACACAGATACGCAGTATTTT. Its translation is CATSRALLGRQVYTDTQYF. The whole variable domain, remainder taken from reference TRBV15 and TRBJ2-3, is DAMVIQNPRYQVTQFGKPVTLSCSQTLNHNVMYWYQQKSSQAPKLLFHYYDKDFNNEADTPDNFQSRRPNTSFCFLDIRSPGLGDTAMYLCATSRALLGRQVYTDTQYFGPGTRLTVL.

This clonotype was counted only a few times. V is TRBV29-1 and J is TRBJ2-2; 9 positions match TRBD1. The length of the CDR3 is 15 residues. Germline V gene sequence: CDR1 SQVTM, CDR2 ANQGSEA. J lost 4 bases, V lost 7 bases, and 10 bases had no gene match. CDR3 loop: CSAERRTGATGELFF. Here the CDR3 DNA reads TGCAGCGCCGAGCGCCGGACAGGGGCCACCGGGGAGCTGTTTTTT.

The gene calls are TRBV6-4 and TRBJ2-7, with 10 bases aligning to TRBD1. This CDR3 has 15 residues. The J segment lost 2 bases and the V segment lost 10 bases, leaving 11 bases of the junction unmatched. Germline V gene sequence: CDR1 MRHNA, CDR2 SNTAGT. The CDR3 region has the DNA TGTGCCATTACGGCCGGGACAGGGGCCCCCTACGAGCAGTACGTC. This gives the protein CAITAGTGAPYEQYV.

J is TRBJ1-4 and V is TRBV2, with 8 bases that match TRBD1. The length of the CDR3 is 12 residues. Germline CDR1 and CDR2: SNHLY and FYNNEI. V gave up 6 bases and J gave up 17 bases; unmatched junction bases: 11. CDR3 protein: CASRGQDDFCFF. CDR3 DNA sequence: TGTGCCAGCAGGGGACAGGACGATTTTTGTTTTTTT.

The chain recombines TRBV6-6 with TRBJ1-5; 7 positions match TRBD1. After removal of 5 bases from V and 12 bases from J, the junction contained 10 bases not matched to a gene. The CDR3 sequence is 13 residues long. Germline V gives CDR1 MNHNY, CDR2 SVGAGI (reference sequence). DNA for the CDR3: TGTGCCAGCAGTCCCCCTCGGACAGGTAACCAGCATTTT. This codes for CASSPPRTGNQHF.

The V call is TRBV10-3, the J call TRBJ1-6, with 8 bases lining up with TRBD1. Germline loops: CDR1 ENHRY, CDR2 SYGVKD. The CDR3 has 15 residues. The trim removed 10 bases at V and 3 bases at J, leaving 8 bases unmatched. The CDR3 DNA reads as TGTGCCACCAGGACAGGGATCGGCTATAATTCACCCCTCCACTTT. Protein sequence: CATRTGIGYNSPLHF.

The CDR3 sequence: CSAGTLNTGELFF. DNA for the CDR3: TGCAGCGCCGGGACACTCAACACCGGGGAGCTGTTTTTT. The chain joins TRBV29-1 to TRBJ2-2, with D maybe TRBD1 (6 bases). Trimming cost V 7 bases and J 2 bases, with 11 bases left between them. This CDR3 contains 13 residues. The germline CDR1 and CDR2 sequences are SQVTM and ANQGSEA.

This chain uses TRBV2 with TRBJ1-2; no clear D gene. Germline V gives CDR1 SNHLY, CDR2 FYNNEI. The V end was cut by 2 bases, the J end by 2 bases, with 9 bases between. The CDR3 totals 14 residues. This CDR3 is CASSENSGNYGYTF. Here the CDR3 DNA reads TGTGCCAGCAGTGAAAATTCCGGGAACTATGGCTACACCTTC.

This clonotype came up a few times. This chain joins TRBV4-2 and TRBJ2-5; D unclear. This CDR3 comprises 15 residues. Germline CDR1 and CDR2: LGHNA and YNFKEQ. V was shortened by 0 bases and J by 5 bases, with 13 bases between the two germline ends. The CDR3 sequence is CASSQEGPSRETQYF. Written as DNA, the CDR3 is TGTGCCAGCAGCCAAGAAGGACCGAGTAGGGAGACCCAGTACTTC.